In this sample, the clone carrying this T cell receptor (beta chain) turned up many times. Production of TCR beta cDNA used 500 ng total RNA together with a constant-region primer. Nested multiplex PCR, run for three rounds with slightly modified ARM-PCR, yielded TCR beta libraries. Two initial PCR rounds of around 9 cycles each paired TRBV1-TRBV30 forward primers with a C-beta reverse primer. TCRdb processed the multiplex PCR reads anew with MiXCR; each CDR3 protein has one entry. The sample has approximately 330,000 distinct CDR3 sequences; roughly 61% are singletons. The data originate from a study of tumor-infiltrating lymphocytes in primary liver carcinoma. Study information: In every tissue type, samples returned a similar yield of roughly 3.5 to 8 million productive TCRbeta reads.

The study extracted blood RNA from unsorted whole blood and also extracted germline DNA. Germline values: CDR1 MNHEY, CDR2 SVGAGI. This CDR3 comprises 15 residues. V lost 2 bases, J lost 4 bases, and 5 bases stayed unmatched. The TCR sequence derives from a man in his forties or fifties with primary liver carcinoma and hepatitis B virus infection. The chain recombines TRBV6-5 with TRBJ1-2; TRBD1 matches 9 bases. The sequenced sample consisted of peripheral blood. The DNA for the CDR3 is TGTGCCAGCAGTTACAAACAGGGGGCTGGCTATGGCTACACCTTC. This encodes CASSYKQGAGYGYTF.